The table lists the clone carrying this T cell receptor beta chain with many counts. Antigen: not known. This sample was included in a study of T-cell reconstitution after alpha-beta-depleted transplantation in children. Study-level findings and limits: Expanded graft clones numbering several hundred reportedly gave rise to alpha-beta T cells about two months after transplant. T-cell counts and diversity at one year post-transplant came mainly from newly produced T cells. Surviving recipient T cells and thymic progenitors accounted for the high day-60 TCRbeta diversity observed in some patients.

V was clipped by 2 bases and J by 5 bases, with 10 bases between them. This CDR3 has 14 amino acids. Per germline, CDR1 SGHRS and CDR2 YFSETQ. Preparation of the TCRbeta library involved a method that used unique molecular identifiers. TCRdb itself ran the PCR reads through MiXCR, one entry per CDR3 protein. In the table there are approximately 32,000 distinct CDR3 sequences, 5% to 7% of which are singletons. The genes are TRBV5-1 and TRBJ1-4; D gene unclear. The sequencing here drew on peripheral blood, taken 60 days after TCRalphabeta/CD19-depleted stem cell transplant. This receptor was taken from a child less than two years old who had a stem cell transplant for acute myeloid leukemia, so the T cells may come from the graft donor. Here the CDR3 DNA reads TGCGCCAGCAGCTTCCAGGACCCCAATGAAAAACTGTTTTTT. Its translation: CASSFQDPNEKLFF.